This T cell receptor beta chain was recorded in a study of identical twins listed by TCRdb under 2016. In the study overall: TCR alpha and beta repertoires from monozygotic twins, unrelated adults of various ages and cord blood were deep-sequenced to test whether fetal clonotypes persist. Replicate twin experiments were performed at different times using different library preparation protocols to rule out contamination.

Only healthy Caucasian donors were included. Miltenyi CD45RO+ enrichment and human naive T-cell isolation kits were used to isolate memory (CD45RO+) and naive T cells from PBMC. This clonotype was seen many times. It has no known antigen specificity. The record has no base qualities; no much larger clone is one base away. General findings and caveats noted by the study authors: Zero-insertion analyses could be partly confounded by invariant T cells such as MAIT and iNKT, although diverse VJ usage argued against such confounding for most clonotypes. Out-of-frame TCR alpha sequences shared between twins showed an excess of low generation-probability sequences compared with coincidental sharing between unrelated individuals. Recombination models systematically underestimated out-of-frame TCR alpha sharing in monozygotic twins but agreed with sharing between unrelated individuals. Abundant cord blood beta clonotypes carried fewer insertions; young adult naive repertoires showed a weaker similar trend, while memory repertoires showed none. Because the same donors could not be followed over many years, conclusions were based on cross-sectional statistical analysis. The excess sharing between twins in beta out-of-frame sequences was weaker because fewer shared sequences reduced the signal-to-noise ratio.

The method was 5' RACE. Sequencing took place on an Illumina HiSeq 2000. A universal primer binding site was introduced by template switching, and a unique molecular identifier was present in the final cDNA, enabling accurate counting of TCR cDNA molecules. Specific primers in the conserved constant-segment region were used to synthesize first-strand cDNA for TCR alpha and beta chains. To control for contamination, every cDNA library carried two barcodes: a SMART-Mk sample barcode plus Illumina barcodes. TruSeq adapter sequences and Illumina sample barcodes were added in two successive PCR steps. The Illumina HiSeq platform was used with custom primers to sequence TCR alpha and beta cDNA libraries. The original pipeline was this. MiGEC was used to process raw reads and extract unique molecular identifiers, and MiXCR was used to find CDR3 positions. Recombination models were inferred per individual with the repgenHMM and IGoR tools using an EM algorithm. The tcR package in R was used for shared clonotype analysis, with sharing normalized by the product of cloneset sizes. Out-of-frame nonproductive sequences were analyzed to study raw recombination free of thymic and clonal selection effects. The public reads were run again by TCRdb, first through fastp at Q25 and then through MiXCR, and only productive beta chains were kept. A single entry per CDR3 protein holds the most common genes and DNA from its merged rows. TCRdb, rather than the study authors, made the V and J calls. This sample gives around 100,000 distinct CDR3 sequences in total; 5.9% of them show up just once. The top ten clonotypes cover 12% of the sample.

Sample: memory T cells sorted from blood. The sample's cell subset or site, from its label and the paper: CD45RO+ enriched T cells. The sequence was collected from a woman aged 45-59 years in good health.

The sequence in DNA is TGTGCCAGCAGCGCCTACCTGGGGGGGACAAGCAATCAGCCCCAGCATTTT. This yields the protein CASSAYLGGTSNQPQHF. This sequence uses TRBV7-2 and TRBJ1-5, with a weak D call of TRBD1 (6 bases match). The CDR3 holds 17 amino acids from the cysteine to the phenylalanine. Kept here is only the CDR3 DNA, which spans 51 bases and is read in frame from base 1. The CDR1 and CDR2 encoded by the germline V gene are SGHTA and FQGNSA. Cut back by 5 bases and 1 base, the V and J ends lie 18 bases apart.